This T cell receptor beta chain was observed in a study of monozygotic twins with cystic fibrosis. As to this clone: Its specificity is unknown. Other DNA sequences in this sample translate to the same CDR3.

The study, taken as a whole, reports: In this small cohort, shared CDR3 numbers showed no association with age, concordance or disease severity.

The CDR3 sequence is 15 residues long. CDR1 and CDR2 (germline): SGHRS, YFSETQ. Unmatched junction bases numbered 5, after V lost 0 bases and J lost 4 bases. The repertoire was sequenced with immunoSEQ multiplex PCR; TCRdb's copy has only in-frame clones and lacks some. The data hold about 20,000 clones, with about 86% observed a single time. The chain couples TRBV5-1 to TRBJ2-5; 8 bases align to TRBD1. The sequence derives from a woman in her thirties with cystic fibrosis. The sequenced material came from blood. This chain's CDR3 is CASSLGTGFGETQYF. Written as DNA, the CDR3 is TGCGCCAGCAGCTTGGGGACAGGGTTCGGAGAGACCCAGTACTTC.